This record covers a single T cell receptor (beta chain). Profiling relied on immunoSEQ multiplex PCR, and the TCRdb table lists in-frame clones only, not all of them. This sample has 11,000 to 15,000 clones, with about 73% found just once. This entry comes from a study of neoadjuvant anti-PD-1 for oral cavity cancer. Germline CDR1 and CDR2: WNHNN and SYGVQD (reference sequence). This CDR3 is built from 14 residues. V was clipped by 7 bases and J by 2 bases, with 12 bases between them. The chain couples TRBV10-1 to TRBJ2-1; D possibly corresponds to TRBD2 (6 bases). Sequencing used PBMCs, obtained before nivolumab (anti-PD-1) treatment. The receptor comes from a person between 35 and 79 years old with oral cavity squamous cell carcinoma. In nucleotides, the CDR3 is TGCGCCAGCATCCGGGGGTCCCCCTACAATGAGCAGTTCTTC. Protein product: CASIRGSPYNEQFF.